This is a list of T cell receptor beta chains from one sample in a study of cytomegalovirus exposure and HLA in healthy donors. Repertoires were generated with immunoSEQ multiplex PCR, while TCRdb's copy carries only in-frame clones and drops some. The sample holds around 99,000 clones, about 78% seen once. What was sequenced was PBMCs. The source is a man aged 40-49 years in good health and CMV-seronegative. CDR3s include the opening cysteine and the closing phenylalanine or tryptophan. D genes are given only for firm matches. Only some rows state a clone size, as once, few, many or a class for expanded clones.

>TRBJ2-3|TRBD2|NA|TRBV5-4
TGTGCCAGCAGAAAAGGTAGCGGGGGGGCCACAGATACGCAGTATTTT
CASRKGSGGATDTQYF
>TRBJ1-1|TRBD1|NA|TRBV30
TGTGCCTGGAGTGGGACAGGAGTTCGAGTATTCACTGAAGCTTTCTTT
CAWSGTGVRVFTEAFF
>TRBJ2-3|TRBD2|NA|TRBV5-1
TGCGCCAGCAGGGCTAGCGGTAGCACAGATACGCAGTATTTT
CASRASGSTDTQYF
>TRBJ1-2|NA|NA|TRBV6-5
TGTGCCAGCAGTTACGCGGGCGGACCTAACTATGGCTACACCTTC
CASSYAGGPNYGYTF
>TRBJ1-5|TRBD1|NA|TRBV19
TGTGCCAGTAGTTCTGGGACAGGGTATTATCAGCCCCAGCATTTT
CASSSGTGYYQPQHF
>TRBJ1-2|TRBD1|NA|TRBV10-2
TGCGCCAGCAGCCTGACAGGGGGGGATGGCTACACCTTC
CASSLTGGDGYTF
>TRBJ2-3|NA|few|TRBV5-4
TGTGCCAGCAGCTTGACAGATAGCACAGATACGCAGTATTTT
CASSLTDSTDTQYF
>TRBJ1-3|NA|NA|TRBV5-1
TGCGCCAGCAGCTTGGGGGGCAGGGAAAGAAACACCATATATTTT
CASSLGGRERNTIYF
>TRBJ1-1|NA|NA|TRBV7-3
TGTGCCAGCAGCTTGGGCCCTTCGAACACTGAAGCTTTCTTT
CASSLGPSNTEAFF
>TRBJ1-2|NA|NA|TRBV5-1
TGCGCCAGCAGCTTGGGCAGGGTGGGTGACTATGGCTACACCTTC
CASSLGRVGDYGYTF
>TRBJ1-3|NA|NA|TRBV29-1
TGCAGCGTCCTACAGGTCTCTGGAAACACCATATATTTT
CSVLQVSGNTIYF
>TRBJ2-3|TRBD1|NA|TRBV28
TGTGCCAGCAGTTTATGGCAGGGGGCTAGCACAGATACGCAGTATTTT
CASSLWQGASTDTQYF